Here is one T cell receptor (beta chain) with its context. Antigen: not known. Generated by immunoSEQ multiplex PCR, the TCRdb table keeps only in-frame clones and is missing some. The sample yields approximately 70,000 clones, approximately 94% seen once. The record originates from a study of cytomegalovirus exposure and HLA in healthy donors. Overall study findings and caveats: With high specificity and sensitivity, the classifier reportedly diagnosed cytomegalovirus status. The investigators catalogued 150 to 200 TCR beta chains as cytomegalovirus-associated.

Germline values: CDR1 KGHSH, CDR2 LQKENI. The V end lost 0 bases, the J end lost 3 bases, and 5 bases lay between the germline ends. This CDR3 contains 14 residues. The TCR comes from a woman between 18 and 29 years old in good health and CMV-seronegative. The chain employs TRBV18 and TRBJ2-2; D is unresolved. The sequenced sample was PBMCs. The CDR3 sequence: CASSPPSYTGELFF. CDR3 sequence (DNA): TGTGCCAGCTCACCACCTAGCTACACCGGGGAGCTGTTTTTT.